The next 18 T cell receptor beta chains were all read from a single sample in a study of control samples from healthy donors and cancer patients. Sequenced by immunoSEQ multiplex PCR; TCRdb stores in-frame clones only, minus some. The data contain some 250,000 clones, almost 85% of them singletons. The sequenced material came from PBMCs. All receptors come from a woman in her sixties with lung cancer.

This chain connects TRBV5-1 to TRBJ1-6; 8 bases map to TRBD1. With 4 bases clipped from V and 7 bases from J, the junction kept 7 bases outside the gene matches. The CDR3 covers 15 residues. From germline, CDR1 is SGHRS and CDR2 YFSETQ. The CDR3 DNA sequence: TGCGCCAGCAGCCCTGGACAGGGCGACAATTCACCCCTCCACTTT. Its protein product is CASSPGQGDNSPLHF.

This clone was observed once. The chain recombines TRBV3-1 (or the pseudogene TRBV3-2) with TRBJ1-2; D gene ambiguous. CDR3 length: 12 amino acids. The V end lost 4 bases, the J end lost 6 bases, and 9 bases lay between the germline ends. The germline V gene has CDR1 LGHDT and CDR2 YNNKEL (reference sequence). CDR3 bases: TGTGCCAGCAGCCTGACTGATCATGGCTACACCTTC. This codes for CASSLTDHGYTF.

This rearrangement joins TRBV7-3 to TRBJ2-5, with D tentatively TRBD2 (6 bases). V gave up 5 bases and J gave up 4 bases, with 11 bases separating them. The CDR3 covers 13 residues. Germline V gene data show CDR1 as SGHTA and CDR2 as FQGTGA. The CDR3 region is CASSKSGGETQYF. In DNA, the CDR3 is TGTGCCAGCAGCAAGTCCGGGGGAGAGACCCAGTACTTC.

This clone was picked up a small number of times. The genes are TRBV2 and TRBJ2-1; D remains ambiguous. V was trimmed by 10 bases and J by 0 bases, leaving 13 bases between them. The CDR3 contains 14 residues. Germline CDR1 is SNHLY and CDR2 is FYNNEI. The CDR3: CATTDGNSYNEQFF. The DNA for the CDR3 is TGTGCCACCACTGACGGAAACTCCTACAATGAGCAGTTCTTC.

The CDR3 DNA reads TGTGCCAGCAGTGAATTTGCGGGGGTAGAGACCCAGTACTTC. Amino acids: CASSEFAGVETQYF. The J gene is TRBJ2-5, the V gene TRBV2, with 7 bases fitting TRBD2. The germline V gene encodes CDR1 SNHLY and CDR2 FYNNEI. This CDR3 region has 14 residues. The J segment lost 4 bases and the V segment lost 2 bases, leaving 4 bases of the junction unmatched.

CDR3 residues: CASSLGGDIYGYTF. CDR3 nucleotides: TGTGCCAGCAGTTTAGGAGGGGATATTTATGGCTACACCTTC. The gene calls are TRBV28 and TRBJ1-2; weak D call: TRBD1 (5 bases). This CDR3 spans 14 amino acids. Germline CDR1 is MDHEN and CDR2 is SYDVKM. Between the trimmed V and J ends, which lost 2 bases and 5 bases, there was a span of 12 bases.

In DNA, the CDR3 is TGTGCCAGCAGCTCATACTACGAGCAGTACTTC. Encoded protein: CASSSYYEQYF. The chain recombines TRBV5-4 with TRBJ2-7, with D uncertain. Germline V gene sequence: CDR1 SGHNT, CDR2 YYREEE (reference sequence). The CDR3 is 11 amino acids. The germline V and J ends were trimmed by 3 bases and 3 bases, with 4 bases remaining between them.

The chain carries TRBV15 and TRBJ2-7; 8 bases align to TRBD1. V trimming: 3 bases; J trimming: 3 bases; junction bases outside the gene matches: 4. Germline V gives CDR1 LNHNV, CDR2 YYDKDF (reference sequence). This CDR3 is built from 14 residues. CDR3 DNA: TGTGCCACCAGCAGTGACAGGGGTAGCTACGAGCAGTACTTC. Translated: CATSSDRGSYEQYF.

V and J are TRBV5-8 and TRBJ1-5, with no clear D. Trimming pared 6 bases from V and 7 bases from J, leaving 14 bases between. This CDR3 is 13 amino acids long. The germline V gene has CDR1 SGHTS and CDR2 YDEGEE. The chain's CDR3 is CASTSSGSQPQHF. For the CDR3, the DNA is TGTGCCAGCACCTCATCCGGGTCCCAGCCCCAGCATTTT.

The chain carries TRBV5-1 and TRBJ2-1, with 11 nucleotides matching TRBD2. The germline V gene has CDR1 SGHRS and CDR2 YFSETQ. The CDR3 has 18 amino acids. After removal of 4 bases from V and 4 bases from J, the junction contained 13 bases not matched to a gene. Here the CDR3 DNA reads TGCGCCAGCAGCGGACAACTGATAGCGGGGGGGCCATACAATGAGCAGTTCTTC. It specifies CASSGQLIAGGPYNEQFF.

V is TRBV5-1 and J is TRBJ2-2; no reliable D call. The CDR3 consists of 14 residues. Trimming stripped 4 bases from V and 5 bases from J, with 12 bases between. Germline CDR1 SGHRS, CDR2 YFSETQ. DNA of the CDR3: TGCGCCAGCAGCACCGCCCCGAGAACCGGGGAGCTGTTTTTT. Its protein product is CASSTAPRTGELFF.

The chain carries TRBV5-5 and TRBJ1-2; 9 bases match TRBD1. Trimming cost V 0 bases and J 4 bases; bases outside gene matches: 4. The germline V gene has CDR1 SGHKS and CDR2 YYEKEE (reference sequence). The CDR3 loop spans 15 amino acids. CDR3 sequence: CASSLVGQGFYGYTF. For the CDR3, the DNA is TGTGCCAGCAGCTTGGTGGGACAGGGCTTCTATGGCTACACCTTC.

The gene calls are TRBV3-1 (or the pseudogene TRBV3-2) and TRBJ2-5; D is unresolved. The germline V gene encodes CDR1 LGHDT and CDR2 YNNKEL (reference sequence). The V end was cut by 3 bases, the J end by 3 bases, with 11 bases between. The CDR3 loop spans 14 amino acids. CDR3 nucleotides: TGTGCCAGCAGCCACCCCGGAGCTGAAGAGACCCAGTACTTC. This sequence encodes CASSHPGAEETQYF.

The chain employs TRBV19 and TRBJ1-2; D call uncertain. V gave up 6 bases and J gave up 6 bases, with 5 bases separating them. This CDR3 is built from 10 residues. Per the germline V gene, CDR1 is LNHDA and CDR2 is SQIVND (reference sequence). This CDR3 reads CASRRDGYTF. The CDR3 nucleotides read TGTGCCAGTAGAAGAGATGGCTACACCTTC.

The chain recombines TRBV3-1 (or the pseudogene TRBV3-2) with TRBJ2-1; D gene uncertain. The length of the CDR3 is 16 residues. Trimming stripped 0 bases from V and 3 bases from J, with 12 bases between. The germline V gene encodes CDR1 LGHDT and CDR2 YNNKEL (reference sequence). The CDR3 nucleotides are TGTGCCAGCAGCCAAGATGTCGGGCAAGTCTACAATGAGCAGTTCTTC. This encodes CASSQDVGQVYNEQFF.

The rearrangement uses TRBV5-1 and TRBJ2-2; unclear D gene. V was clipped by 4 bases and J by 1 base, with 11 bases between them. Germline V gene data show CDR1 as SGHRS and CDR2 as YFSETQ. This CDR3 region has 15 residues. The CDR3 sequence: CASSPMDGNTGELFF. The CDR3 coding sequence is TGCGCCAGCAGCCCGATGGACGGGAACACCGGGGAGCTGTTTTTT.

The rearrangement links TRBV5-6 to TRBJ1-5, with a tentative D call TRBD1 (5 bases). Germline lookup yields CDR1 SGHDT and CDR2 YYEEEE. Trimming removed 4 bases at V and 5 bases at J, with 16 bases between. CDR3 length: 15 residues. CDR3 sequence (DNA): TGTGCCAGCAGCGCCCAGGGTAGGAGCGATCAGCCCCAGCATTTT. This sequence encodes CASSAQGRSDQPQHF.

The chain has TRBV5-5 and TRBJ2-7, with TRBD2 matching 9 bases. V lost 4 bases, J lost 2 bases, and 4 bases stayed unmatched. This CDR3 spans 14 amino acids. Germline V CDR1 and CDR2: SGHKS, YYEKEE (reference sequence). This chain's CDR3 is CASSRLAEAYEQYF. The CDR3 nucleotides are TGTGCCAGCAGCCGACTAGCGGAGGCCTACGAGCAGTACTTC.